This is a list of T cell receptor beta chains from one sample in a study of blood T cell repertoires in COVID-19. Sequencing was performed with immunoSEQ multiplex PCR; in TCRdb, only in-frame clones are kept and a portion is missing. The sample lists nearly 300,000 clones, around 89% occurring once. Sequenced sample: peripheral blood. The receptors shown here come from a woman in her thirties who had recovered from COVID-19. Both conserved end residues are part of each CDR3. The order of the fields is D gene, CDR3 length, V gene, clone size, J gene, CDR3 protein, CDR3 DNA. D genes are given only for firm matches. Size is omitted from some rows. Given values are once, few, many or a class for expanded clones.

D gene: .; CDR3 length: 13; V gene: TRBV3-1/TRBV3-2; clone size: .; J gene: TRBJ1-1; CDR3 protein: CASSSGPGLEAFF; CDR3 DNA: TGTGCCAGCAGCTCGGGACCGGGACTTGAAGCTTTCTTT
D gene: .; CDR3 length: 14; V gene: TRBV18; clone size: .; J gene: TRBJ2-4; CDR3 protein: CASSPTQGDPIQYF; CDR3 DNA: TGTGCCAGCTCACCAACTCAGGGTGATCCCATTCAGTACTTC
D gene: TRBD2; CDR3 length: 14; V gene: TRBV2; clone size: .; J gene: TRBJ2-1; CDR3 protein: CASRGGGAGNEQFF; CDR3 DNA: TGTGCCAGCAGGGGCGGGGGGGCTGGCAATGAGCAGTTCTTC
D gene: .; CDR3 length: 12; V gene: TRBV18; clone size: .; J gene: TRBJ2-1; CDR3 protein: CASSLMDREQFF; CDR3 DNA: TGTGCCAGCTCTCTGATGGACAGAGAGCAGTTCTTC
D gene: TRBD1; CDR3 length: 15; V gene: TRBV9; clone size: .; J gene: TRBJ2-5; CDR3 protein: CASSVDQGAQETQYF; CDR3 DNA: TGTGCCAGCAGCGTAGACCAGGGGGCCCAAGAGACCCAGTACTTC
D gene: TRBD1; CDR3 length: 16; V gene: TRBV5-4; clone size: .; J gene: TRBJ1-1; CDR3 protein: CASSLGPGQGSTEAFF; CDR3 DNA: TGTGCCAGCAGCTTGGGGCCGGGACAGGGTTCCACTGAAGCTTTCTTT
D gene: .; CDR3 length: 15; V gene: TRBV19; clone size: .; J gene: TRBJ2-2; CDR3 protein: CASKQGARGTGELFF; CDR3 DNA: TGTGCCAGTAAACAAGGGGCGCGTGGGACCGGGGAGCTGTTTTTT
D gene: .; CDR3 length: 13; V gene: TRBV5-1; clone size: .; J gene: TRBJ2-7; CDR3 protein: CASSFETLLEQYF; CDR3 DNA: TGCGCCAGCAGCTTCGAGACACTTCTCGAGCAGTACTTC
D gene: TRBD1; CDR3 length: 16; V gene: TRBV5-1; clone size: .; J gene: TRBJ2-7; CDR3 protein: CASSRSGTGDPYEQYF; CDR3 DNA: TGCGCCAGCAGCCGCTCCGGGACAGGGGACCCCTACGAGCAGTACTTC
D gene: .; CDR3 length: 14; V gene: TRBV4-2; clone size: once; J gene: TRBJ1-3; CDR3 protein: CASSQAITGNTIYF; CDR3 DNA: TGTGCCAGCAGCCAGGCCATTACTGGAAACACCATATATTTT
D gene: TRBD1; CDR3 length: 15; V gene: TRBV3-1/TRBV3-2; clone size: .; J gene: TRBJ1-6; CDR3 protein: CASSPVRDSYSPLHF; CDR3 DNA: TGTGCCAGCAGCCCCGTTCGGGACAGCTATTCACCCCTCCACTTT
D gene: .; CDR3 length: 14; V gene: TRBV9; clone size: .; J gene: TRBJ1-6; CDR3 protein: CASSVGAGNSPLHF; CDR3 DNA: TGTGCCAGCAGCGTAGGGGCAGGGAATTCACCCCTCCACTTT
D gene: .; CDR3 length: 14; V gene: TRBV3-1/TRBV3-2; clone size: .; J gene: TRBJ1-6; CDR3 protein: CASSQGLENSPLHF; CDR3 DNA: TGTGCCAGCAGCCAAGGGCTGGAGAATTCACCCCTCCACTTT
D gene: TRBD1; CDR3 length: 13; V gene: TRBV12-3/TRBV12-4; clone size: .; J gene: TRBJ1-2; CDR3 protein: CASSPTGAHGYTF; CDR3 DNA: TGTGCCAGCAGTCCAACAGGGGCCCATGGCTACACCTTC
D gene: TRBD1; CDR3 length: 15; V gene: TRBV14; clone size: .; J gene: TRBJ1-2; CDR3 protein: CASSPPLGQVYGYTF; CDR3 DNA: TGTGCCAGCAGCCCGCCCCTTGGACAGGTCTATGGCTACACCTTC
D gene: TRBD2; CDR3 length: 14; V gene: TRBV20-1; clone size: .; J gene: TRBJ2-1; CDR3 protein: CSASIAGGSNEQFF; CDR3 DNA: TGCAGTGCTAGTATCGCGGGGGGGTCAAATGAGCAGTTCTTC
D gene: TRBD1; CDR3 length: 15; V gene: TRBV5-4; clone size: .; J gene: TRBJ1-4; CDR3 protein: CASSPSGGGNEKLFF; CDR3 DNA: TGTGCCAGCAGCCCTTCAGGGGGCGGAAATGAAAAACTGTTTTTT
D gene: .; CDR3 length: 16; V gene: TRBV28; clone size: .; J gene: TRBJ2-2; CDR3 protein: CASSTRLVINTGELFF; CDR3 DNA: TGTGCCAGCAGTACCCGACTAGTTATAAACACCGGGGAGCTGTTTTTT
D gene: TRBD2; CDR3 length: 16; V gene: TRBV7-2; clone size: .; J gene: TRBJ2-5; CDR3 protein: CASSLGTGGPWETQYF; CDR3 DNA: TGTGCCAGCAGCTTGGGTACGGGGGGGCCTTGGGAGACCCAGTACTTC
D gene: TRBD1; CDR3 length: 14; V gene: TRBV25-1; clone size: .; J gene: TRBJ1-2; CDR3 protein: CASRGTGVSRGYTF; CDR3 DNA: TGTGCCAGCAGGGGGACAGGGGTGTCCCGCGGCTACACCTTC
D gene: .; CDR3 length: 17; V gene: TRBV29-1; clone size: .; J gene: TRBJ2-2; CDR3 protein: CSVPSWGEEEDTGELFF; CDR3 DNA: TGCAGCGTCCCGTCGTGGGGTGAGGAGGAGGACACCGGGGAGCTGTTTTTT
D gene: TRBD2; CDR3 length: 17; V gene: TRBV28; clone size: .; J gene: TRBJ2-7; CDR3 protein: CASSPGLAGGPNYEQYF; CDR3 DNA: TGTGCCAGCAGTCCAGGACTAGCGGGGGGTCCGAACTACGAGCAGTACTTC
D gene: TRBD1; CDR3 length: 13; V gene: TRBV5-1; clone size: .; J gene: TRBJ2-5; CDR3 protein: CASSPPRGETQYF; CDR3 DNA: TGCGCCAGCAGCCCCCCCAGGGGGGAGACCCAGTACTTC
D gene: .; CDR3 length: 13; V gene: TRBV6-4; clone size: .; J gene: TRBJ1-1; CDR3 protein: CASSDQGGTEAFF; CDR3 DNA: TGTGCCAGCAGTGATCAGGGTGGGACTGAAGCTTTCTTT
D gene: .; CDR3 length: 15; V gene: TRBV20-1; clone size: .; J gene: TRBJ2-1; CDR3 protein: CSASATGISYNEQFF; CDR3 DNA: TGCAGTGCTAGTGCTACAGGGATTTCCTACAATGAGCAGTTCTTC
D gene: TRBD1; CDR3 length: 15; V gene: TRBV5-1; clone size: .; J gene: TRBJ2-1; CDR3 protein: CASSQGQGTYNEQFF; CDR3 DNA: TGCGCCAGCAGCCAAGGACAGGGAACCTACAATGAGCAGTTCTTC
D gene: TRBD1; CDR3 length: 13; V gene: TRBV29-1; clone size: .; J gene: TRBJ2-7; CDR3 protein: CSGGTGGSYEQYF; CDR3 DNA: TGCAGCGGGGGGACAGGGGGCTCCTACGAGCAGTACTTC
D gene: TRBD1; CDR3 length: 14; V gene: TRBV5-1; clone size: .; J gene: TRBJ1-1; CDR3 protein: CASSLGRGPEGAFF; CDR3 DNA: TGCGCCAGCAGCTTGGGCAGGGGGCCCGAGGGAGCTTTCTTT
D gene: TRBD1; CDR3 length: 15; V gene: TRBV4-1; clone size: .; J gene: TRBJ1-2; CDR3 protein: CASSQEPQGGYGYTF; CDR3 DNA: TGCGCCAGCAGCCAAGAGCCTCAGGGGGGCTATGGCTACACCTTC
D gene: TRBD1; CDR3 length: 13; V gene: TRBV4-2; clone size: .; J gene: TRBJ1-1; CDR3 protein: CASSQEQGPQAFF; CDR3 DNA: TGTGCCAGCAGCCAAGAACAGGGGCCGCAAGCTTTCTTT
D gene: TRBD2; CDR3 length: 17; V gene: TRBV2; clone size: .; J gene: TRBJ2-2; CDR3 protein: CASSEASGGSNTGELFF; CDR3 DNA: TGTGCCAGCAGTGAAGCTAGCGGGGGTTCGAACACCGGGGAGCTGTTTTTT
D gene: TRBD1; CDR3 length: 15; V gene: TRBV23-1; clone size: .; J gene: TRBJ1-5; CDR3 protein: CASTLGQGGNQPQHF; CDR3 DNA: TGCGCCAGCACACTTGGACAGGGTGGCAATCAGCCCCAGCATTTT
D gene: TRBD1; CDR3 length: 14; V gene: TRBV10-3; clone size: once; J gene: TRBJ1-2; CDR3 protein: CAVMRDRGQVGYTF; CDR3 DNA: TGTGCCGTCATGAGGGACAGGGGGCAAGTTGGCTACACCTTC
D gene: TRBD1; CDR3 length: 16; V gene: TRBV28; clone size: once; J gene: TRBJ1-4; CDR3 protein: CASRPSGQGFNEKLFF; CDR3 DNA: TGTGCCAGCAGACCCTCGGGACAGGGGTTTAATGAAAAACTGTTTTTT
D gene: TRBD2; CDR3 length: 15; V gene: TRBV15; clone size: few; J gene: TRBJ2-5; CDR3 protein: CATTGTSGGSETQYF; CDR3 DNA: TGTGCCACCACCGGAACTAGCGGGGGCTCAGAGACCCAGTACTTC
D gene: .; CDR3 length: 15; V gene: TRBV2; clone size: .; J gene: TRBJ1-5; CDR3 protein: CASSERLGAHQPQHF; CDR3 DNA: TGTGCCAGCAGTGAAAGGCTGGGGGCGCATCAGCCCCAGCATTTT
D gene: TRBD1; CDR3 length: 15; V gene: TRBV5-1; clone size: .; J gene: TRBJ1-4; CDR3 protein: CASSLLQGVGEKLFF; CDR3 DNA: TGCGCCAGCAGCTTGCTACAGGGGGTCGGTGAAAAACTGTTTTTT
D gene: TRBD1; CDR3 length: 16; V gene: TRBV7-9; clone size: .; J gene: TRBJ1-6; CDR3 protein: CASSHDRGSYNSPLHF; CDR3 DNA: TGTGCCAGCAGCCACGACAGGGGATCGTATAATTCACCCCTCCACTTT
D gene: .; CDR3 length: 15; V gene: TRBV7-2; clone size: .; J gene: TRBJ2-5; CDR3 protein: CASSLAGGRGETQYF; CDR3 DNA: TGTGCCAGCAGCTTAGCGGGGGGGCGAGGAGAGACCCAGTACTTC
D gene: TRBD1; CDR3 length: 15; V gene: TRBV7-9; clone size: .; J gene: TRBJ1-1; CDR3 protein: CASSHAGTENTEAFF; CDR3 DNA: TGTGCCAGCAGCCACGCCGGGACAGAGAACACTGAAGCTTTCTTT
D gene: .; CDR3 length: 16; V gene: TRBV3-1/TRBV3-2; clone size: .; J gene: TRBJ1-2; CDR3 protein: CASSQDLGTTNYGYTF; CDR3 DNA: TGTGCCAGCAGCCAAGATCTGGGGACTACTAACTATGGCTACACCTTC
D gene: TRBD2; CDR3 length: 18; V gene: TRBV4-1; clone size: .; J gene: TRBJ2-1; CDR3 protein: CASSQEDGTSGPYNEQFF; CDR3 DNA: TGCGCCAGCAGCCAAGAGGACGGGACTAGCGGGCCTTACAATGAGCAGTTCTTC